The rows below give T cell receptor beta chains drawn from one sample of a study of tumor-infiltrating lymphocytes in primary liver carcinoma. TCRdb re-analysed the multiplex PCR reads in MiXCR, keeping a single row per CDR3 protein. Of 200,000 or so distinct CDR3 sequences listed, approximately 65% were seen once; the top ten hold approximately 6.5%. Sequencing used peripheral blood. The receptors shown here come from a woman aged 60-75 years with primary liver carcinoma and hepatitis B virus infection. Each CDR3 is given with its conserved first and last residue. Fields, in order: J gene, CDR3 length, V gene, CDR3 protein.

J: TRBJ2-1
length: 13
V: TRBV13
CDR3: CASTSGFYNEQFF

J: TRBJ2-5
length: 20
V: TRBV11-3
CDR3: CASSSLGTGTSEWVLETQYF

J: TRBJ2-1
length: 16
V: TRBV4-1
CDR3: CTSGQDVGRESDEQFF

J: TRBJ1-3
length: 16
V: TRBV14
CDR3: CASSNERTISRNTIYF

J: TRBJ2-7
length: 16
V: TRBV30
CDR3: CAWSGGDRGLSYEQYF

J: TRBJ2-1
length: 16
V: TRBV29-1
CDR3: CSAPGQVAGITKGQFF

J: TRBJ2-7
length: 12
V: TRBV29-1
CDR3: CSVGQGAYEHYF

J: TRBJ1-2
length: 13
V: TRBV5-6
CDR3: CASSLRQGVGYTF

J: TRBJ1-1
length: 14
V: TRBV7-9
CDR3: CASSPDRGNTEAFF

J: TRBJ1-3
length: 14
V: TRBV6-5
CDR3: CASRADRGGNTIYF

J: TRBJ2-1
length: 14
V: TRBV7-8
CDR3: CASSSRGTYNEQFF

J: TRBJ2-7
length: 14
V: TRBV6-5
CDR3: CARRMGDGSYEQYF

J: TRBJ2-6
length: 16
V: TRBV11-2
CDR3: CASSSVGAAGTNVLTF

J: TRBJ2-7
length: 16
V: TRBV7-9
CDR3: CASSAPGAPQSVEQYF

J: TRBJ1-1
length: 14
V: TRBV29-1
CDR3: CSARLRTGDTEAFF

J: TRBJ1-2
length: 14
V: TRBV11-1
CDR3: CASSPENPYYGYTF

J: TRBJ2-7
length: 15
V: TRBV14
CDR3: CASSRTSGILYEQYF

J: TRBJ2-2
length: 18
V: TRBV11-2
CDR3: CSSSLDLRGRRGTGELFF

J: TRBJ1-6
length: 14
V: TRBV14
CDR3: CASSQDQGNSPLHF

J: TRBJ1-6
length: 15
V: TRBV28
CDR3: CASSSVDGGNSPLHF

J: TRBJ2-5
length: 15
V: TRBV11-2
CDR3: CASNLQGGTWESQYF

J: TRBJ1-6
length: 15
V: TRBV11-2
CDR3: CASSTTHRDQSPLHF

J: TRBJ1-1
length: 14
V: TRBV6-6
CDR3: CASSPGTGGPEAFF

J: TRBJ2-1
length: 14
V: TRBV29-1
CDR3: CSAESPRTRNEQFF

J: TRBJ2-7
length: 14
V: TRBV21-1
CDR3: CASSTWDGDYEQYF

J: TRBJ1-4
length: 15
V: TRBV5-1
CDR3: CTSSLEYGGNEKLFF

J: TRBJ2-1
length: 16
V: TRBV11-2
CDR3: CASSPQLAGGGYEQFF

J: TRBJ2-7
length: 14
V: TRBV24-1
CDR3: CATRSGGLVYEQYF

J: TRBJ2-3
length: 16
V: TRBV10-1
CDR3: CANSEGLAGVLDMQYF

J: -
length: 16
V: TRBV4-1
CDR3: CASSQIGRASTDTQHF

J: TRBJ2-1
length: 14
V: TRBV19
CDR3: CASSKGGQGNEQFF

J: TRBJ2-2
length: 14
V: TRBV12-5
CDR3: CASGLGTDTGELFF

J: TRBJ2-5
length: 11
V: TRBV29-1
CDR3: CSVEVRETQYF

J: TRBJ2-7
length: 17
V: TRBV11-2
CDR3: CASSLVGRAGGLYEQYF

J: TRBJ2-1
length: 15
V: TRBV12-3/TRBV12-4
CDR3: CVSNSGQGAINEQFF

J: TRBJ2-2
length: 16
V: TRBV5-7
CDR3: CASTLKGQSNTGELFF

J: TRBJ1-1
length: 13
V: TRBV7-9
CDR3: CASRRGTNTEAFF

J: TRBJ2-1
length: 16
V: TRBV11-2
CDR3: CASRPGGVTGYNEQFF

J: TRBJ1-5
length: 15
V: TRBV12-3/TRBV12-4
CDR3: CASSLGRRENQPQHF

J: TRBJ2-2
length: 16
V: TRBV28
CDR3: CACSFSPAPGTGELFF

J: TRBJ2-7
length: 16
V: TRBV13
CDR3: CASSPPPQGYYYEQYF

J: TRBJ2-1
length: 17
V: TRBV11-1
CDR3: CVSSLPLFSGSTNEQFF

J: TRBJ2-5
length: 14
V: TRBV11-2
CDR3: CASSLSLAREIQYF

J: TRBJ2-1
length: 12
V: TRBV28
CDR3: CASSFTYNEQFF

J: TRBJ2-3
length: 13
V: TRBV30
CDR3: CAWSVRGFDTQYF

J: TRBJ1-1
length: 13
V: TRBV5-6
CDR3: CVSSARLNTEAFF

J: TRBJ2-1
length: 14
V: TRBV5-1
CDR3: CASSLGGSIGEQFF

J: TRBJ2-3
length: 15
V: TRBV11-3
CDR3: CASSLSVGFTDTQYF

J: TRBJ2-1
length: 17
V: TRBV7-9
CDR3: CASSPRGQGGSYNEQFF

J: TRBJ2-7
length: 15
V: TRBV29-1
CDR3: CSVEDPGGGSYEQYF

J: TRBJ2-3
length: 14
V: TRBV11-2
CDR3: CASRSWTSTDMQYF

J: TRBJ1-2
length: 15
V: TRBV6-5
CDR3: CASSYFARPTGGYTF

J: TRBJ2-1
length: 16
V: TRBV5-1
CDR3: CVNSLVSGGPGNEQFF

J: TRBJ2-7
length: 15
V: TRBV14
CDR3: CASSQGLGPSYKQYF